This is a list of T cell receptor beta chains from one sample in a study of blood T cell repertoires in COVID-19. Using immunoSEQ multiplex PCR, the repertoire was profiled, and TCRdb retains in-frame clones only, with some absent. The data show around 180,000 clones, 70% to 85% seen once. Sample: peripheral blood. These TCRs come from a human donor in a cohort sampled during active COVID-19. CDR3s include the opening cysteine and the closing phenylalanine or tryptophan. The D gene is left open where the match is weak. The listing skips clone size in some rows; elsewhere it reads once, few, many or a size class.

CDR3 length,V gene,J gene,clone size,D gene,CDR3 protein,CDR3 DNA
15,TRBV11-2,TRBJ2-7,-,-,CASSLSRQALYEQYF,TGTGCCAGCAGCTTGTCTAGACAGGCCCTCTACGAGCAGTACTTC
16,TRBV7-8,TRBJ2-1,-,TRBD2,CASSLGLAGRLNEQFF,TGTGCCAGCAGCTTGGGACTAGCGGGTCGTTTGAATGAGCAGTTCTTC
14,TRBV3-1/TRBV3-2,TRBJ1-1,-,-,CASSQAAYNTEAFF,TGTGCCAGCAGCCAGGCGGCGTACAACACTGAAGCTTTCTTT
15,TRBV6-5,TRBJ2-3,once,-,CASSYSGGPADTQYF,TGTGCCAGCAGTTACTCCGGGGGGCCGGCAGATACGCAGTATTTT
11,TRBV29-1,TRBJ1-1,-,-,CSVWGGTEAFF,TGCAGCGTCTGGGGGGGCACTGAAGCTTTCTTT
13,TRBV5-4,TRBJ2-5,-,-,CASSSLGAETQYF,TGTGCCAGCAGCAGCCTAGGGGCGGAGACCCAGTACTTC
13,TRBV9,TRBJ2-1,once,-,CASSVNSGNEQFF,TGTGCCAGCAGCGTAAATAGCGGCAATGAGCAGTTCTTC
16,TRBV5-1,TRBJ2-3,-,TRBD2,CASSLDGSGDTDTQYF,TGCGCCAGCAGCTTGGACGGTAGCGGGGACACAGATACGCAGTATTTT
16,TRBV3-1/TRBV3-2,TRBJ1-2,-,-,CASSQGGHGKSYGYTF,TGTGCCAGCAGCCAAGGGGGACACGGAAAGTCATATGGCTACACCTTC
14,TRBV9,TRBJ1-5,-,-,CASSDGLSNQPQHF,TGTGCCAGCAGCGATGGCCTTAGCAATCAGCCCCAGCATTTT
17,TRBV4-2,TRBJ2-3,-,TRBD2,CASSQDPGSGEGDTQYF,TGTGCCAGCAGCCAAGATCCGGGTAGCGGGGAGGGAGATACGCAGTATTTT
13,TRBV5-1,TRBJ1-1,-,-,CASSRTVNTEAFF,TGCGCCAGCAGCCGGACAGTGAACACTGAAGCTTTCTTT
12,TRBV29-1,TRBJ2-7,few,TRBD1,CSVGQGNYEQYF,TGCAGCGTTGGACAGGGGAACTACGAGCAGTACTTC
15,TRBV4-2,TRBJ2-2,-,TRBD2,CASSPGTGRAGELFF,TGTGCCAGCAGCCCTGGGACTGGGAGGGCCGGGGAGCTGTTTTTT
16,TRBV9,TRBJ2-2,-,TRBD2,CASSELAGGLTGELFF,TGTGCCAGCAGCGAACTAGCGGGGGGGCTCACCGGGGAGCTGTTTTTT
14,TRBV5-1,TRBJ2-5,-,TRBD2,CASRIAGEQETQYF,TGCGCCAGCAGAATAGCGGGGGAACAAGAGACCCAGTACTTC
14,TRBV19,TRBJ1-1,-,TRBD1,CASRRQGANTEAFF,TGTGCCAGTAGGAGACAGGGGGCGAACACTGAAGCTTTCTTT
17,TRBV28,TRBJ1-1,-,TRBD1,CASSLKRTGGVDTEAFF,TGTGCCAGCAGTTTAAAGAGGACAGGGGGCGTAGATACTGAAGCTTTCTTT
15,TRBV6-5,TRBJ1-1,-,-,CASSPPGEIGTEAFF,TGTGCCAGCAGTCCCCCAGGGGAAATTGGCACTGAAGCTTTCTTT
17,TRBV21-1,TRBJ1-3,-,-,CASSFRTGEDPGNTIYF,TGTGCCAGCAGCTTCCGGACAGGGGAAGATCCTGGAAACACCATATATTTT
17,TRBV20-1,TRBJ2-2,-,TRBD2,CSASSQRGDLNTGELFF,TGCAGTGCTAGTTCCCAGCGGGGGGACTTGAACACCGGGGAGCTGTTTTTT
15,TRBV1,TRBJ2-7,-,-,CTSSPPLLPDYEQYF,TGCACCAGCAGTCCCCCCTTACTACCCGACTACGAGCAGTACTTC
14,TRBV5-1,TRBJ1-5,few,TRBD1,CASSLTQGDQPQHF,TGCGCCAGCAGCTTGACGCAGGGGGATCAGCCCCAGCATTTT
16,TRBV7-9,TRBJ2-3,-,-,CASQALWTASTDTQYF,TGTGCCAGCCAAGCCCTCTGGACAGCCAGCACAGATACGCAGTATTTT
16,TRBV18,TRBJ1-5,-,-,CASSEGEQASNQPQHF,TGTGCCAGCTCCGAAGGCGAGCAGGCGAGCAATCAGCCCCAGCATTTT
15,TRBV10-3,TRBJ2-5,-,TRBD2,CAISASGENQETQYF,TGTGCCATCAGTGCTAGCGGTGAAAATCAAGAGACCCAGTACTTC
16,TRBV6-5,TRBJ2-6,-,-,CASSYSGLGGANVLTF,TGTGCCAGCAGTTACTCGGGGCTAGGTGGGGCCAACGTCCTGACTTTC
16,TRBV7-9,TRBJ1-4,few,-,CASSFTGIRTNEKLFF,TGTGCCAGCAGCTTCACAGGGATTAGAACTAATGAAAAACTGTTTTTT
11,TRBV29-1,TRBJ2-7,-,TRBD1,CSVVGGNEQYF,TGCAGCGTTGTAGGGGGCAACGAGCAGTACTTC
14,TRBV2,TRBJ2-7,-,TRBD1,CASSSMDRPYEQYF,TGTGCCAGCAGTTCAATGGACAGGCCCTACGAGCAGTACTTC
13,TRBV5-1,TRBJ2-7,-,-,CASSLPGAYEQYF,TGCGCCAGCAGCTTGCCGGGGGCCTACGAGCAGTACTTC
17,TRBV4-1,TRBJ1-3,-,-,CASSHVIKGPLRNTIYF,TGCGCCAGCAGCCATGTTATTAAGGGGCCTCTTCGAAACACCATATATTTT
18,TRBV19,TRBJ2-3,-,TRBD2,CASSIRGLAGGNTDTQYF,TGTGCCAGTAGTATAAGGGGTCTAGCGGGGGGCAATACAGATACGCAGTATTTT
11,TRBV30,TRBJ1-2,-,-,CAWSSPGGYTF,TGTGCCTGGAGTTCACCGGGAGGCTACACCTTC
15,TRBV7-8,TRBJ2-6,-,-,CASSLVRAGANVLTF,TGTGCCAGCAGCTTAGTCCGGGCTGGGGCCAACGTCCTGACTTTC
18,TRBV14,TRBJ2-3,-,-,CASSLAIPGTLNTDTQYF,TGTGCCAGCAGCCTGGCTATACCCGGGACACTCAACACAGATACGCAGTATTTT
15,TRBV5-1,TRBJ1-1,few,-,CASSLSGQSNTEAFF,TGCGCCAGCAGCTTGTCCGGACAGTCGAACACTGAAGCTTTCTTT
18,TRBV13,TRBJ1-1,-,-,CASSLIPPSGGVNTEAFF,TGTGCCAGCAGCTTAATCCCCCCCTCGGGGGGCGTAAACACTGAAGCTTTCTTT
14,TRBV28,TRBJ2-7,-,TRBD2,CASSGGGALNEQYF,TGTGCCAGCAGTGGCGGGGGGGCTCTCAACGAGCAGTACTTC
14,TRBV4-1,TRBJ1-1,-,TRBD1,CASSLLEGATEAFF,TGCGCCAGCAGCCTTCTCGAGGGGGCTACTGAAGCTTTCTTT
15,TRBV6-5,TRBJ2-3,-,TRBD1,CASSPRTGGQDTQYF,TGTGCCAGCAGTCCTCGGACAGGGGGCCAAGATACGCAGTATTTT
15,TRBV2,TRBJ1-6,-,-,CASFSDRSYNSPLHF,TGTGCCAGCTTTTCGGACAGATCCTATAATTCACCCCTCCACTTT
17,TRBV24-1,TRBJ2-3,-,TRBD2,CATSEGTSGGVSDTQYF,TGTGCCACCAGTGAGGGGACTAGCGGGGGGGTGTCAGATACGCAGTATTTT
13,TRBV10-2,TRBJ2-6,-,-,CASSEAGANVLTF,TGCGCCAGCAGTGAAGCCGGGGCCAACGTCCTGACTTTC
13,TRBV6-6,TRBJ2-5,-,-,CASSYRQEETQYF,TGTGCCAGCAGTTACCGGCAGGAAGAGACCCAGTACTTC
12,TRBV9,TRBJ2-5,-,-,CASSVDSETQYF,TGTGCCAGCAGCGTTGATAGCGAGACCCAGTACTTC
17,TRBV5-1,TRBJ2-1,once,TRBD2,CASSLAPTSGGYNEQFF,TGCGCCAGCAGCTTGGCTCCGACTAGCGGGGGTTACAATGAGCAGTTCTTC
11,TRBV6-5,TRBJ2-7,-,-,CASSEGYEQYF,TGTGCCAGCAGCGAGGGATACGAGCAGTACTTC
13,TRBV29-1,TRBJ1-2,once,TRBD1,CSVRTGGDYGYTF,TGCAGCGTTAGGACAGGGGGGGACTATGGCTACACCTTC
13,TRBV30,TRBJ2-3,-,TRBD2,CAWALAGGNTQYF,TGTGCCTGGGCCCTAGCGGGGGGAAATACGCAGTATTTT
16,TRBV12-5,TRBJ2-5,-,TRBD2,CASGSLAGMYQETQYF,TGTGCTAGTGGTTCACTAGCGGGGATGTACCAAGAGACCCAGTACTTC
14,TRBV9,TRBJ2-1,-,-,CASSVAGTYNEQFF,TGTGCCAGCAGTGTAGCAGGGACCTACAATGAGCAGTTCTTC
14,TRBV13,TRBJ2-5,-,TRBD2,CASSLREGWETQYF,TGTGCCAGCAGCTTACGGGAGGGATGGGAGACCCAGTACTTC
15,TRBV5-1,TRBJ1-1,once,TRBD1,CASYPGQQSNTEAFF,TGCGCCAGCTACCCGGGACAGCAATCGAACACTGAAGCTTTCTTT
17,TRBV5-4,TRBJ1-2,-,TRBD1,CASSPGLGQGPTYGYTF,TGTGCCAGCAGCCCTGGACTAGGACAGGGCCCAACCTATGGCTACACCTTC